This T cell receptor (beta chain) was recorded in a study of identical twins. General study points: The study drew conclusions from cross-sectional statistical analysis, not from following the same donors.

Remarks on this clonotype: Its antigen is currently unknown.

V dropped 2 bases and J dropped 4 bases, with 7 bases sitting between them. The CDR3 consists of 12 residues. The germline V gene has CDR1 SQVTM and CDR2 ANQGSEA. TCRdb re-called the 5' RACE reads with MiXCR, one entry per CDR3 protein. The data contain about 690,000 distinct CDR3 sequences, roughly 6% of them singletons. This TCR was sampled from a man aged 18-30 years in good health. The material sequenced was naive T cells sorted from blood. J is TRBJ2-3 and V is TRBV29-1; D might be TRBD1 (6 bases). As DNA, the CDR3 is TGCAGCGTTGAACACAGGGCAGATACGCAGTATTTT. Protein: CSVEHRADTQYF.